This entry concerns a single T cell receptor beta chain. Using immunoSEQ multiplex PCR, the repertoire was profiled, and TCRdb retains in-frame clones only, with some absent. This sample yields 55,000 to 70,000 clones, of which around nine tenths are seen a single time; around 1.1% belongs to the top ten. The sample originates from a study of OX40 agonist ivuxolimab in advanced cancers. Study-level information: Among those enrolled, mean age was approximately 60 years (range about 23 to 90) and 82.7% were male.

Losses at the gene ends were 4 bases for V and 2 bases for J; bases not matched to a gene: 5. This CDR3 comprises 14 residues. CDR1 is SGHRS and CDR2 is YFSETQ in the germline V gene. Specimen: CD4+ or CD8+ T cells sorted from blood, collected in a trial of the OX40 agonist ivuxolimab. The receptor comes from an adult with an advanced solid tumor such as melanoma, head and neck, liver or kidney cancer. This chain connects TRBV5-1 to TRBJ2-7; 8 nucleotides line up with TRBD2. The CDR3 spells CASSTRGGTYEQYF. CDR3 DNA sequence: TGCGCCAGCAGCACCCGGGGGGGAACCTACGAGCAGTACTTC.